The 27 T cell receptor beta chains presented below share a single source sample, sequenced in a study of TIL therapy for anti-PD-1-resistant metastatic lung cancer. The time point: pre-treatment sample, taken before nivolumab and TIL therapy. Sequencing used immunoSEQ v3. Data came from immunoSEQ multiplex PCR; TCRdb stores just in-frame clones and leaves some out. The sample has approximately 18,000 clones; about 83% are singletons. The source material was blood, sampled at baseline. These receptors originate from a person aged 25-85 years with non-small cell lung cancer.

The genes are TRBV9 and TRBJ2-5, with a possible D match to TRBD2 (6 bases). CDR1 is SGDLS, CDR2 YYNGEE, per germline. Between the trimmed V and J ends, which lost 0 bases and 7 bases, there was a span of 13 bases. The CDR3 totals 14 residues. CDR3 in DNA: TGTGCCAGCAGCGTAGTGGGATCGGAGGGGACCCAGTACTTC. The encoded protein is CASSVVGSEGTQYF. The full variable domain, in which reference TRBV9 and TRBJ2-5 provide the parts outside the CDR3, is DSGVTQTPKHLITATGQRVTLRCSPRSGDLSVYWYQQSLDQGLQFLIQYYNGEERAKGNILERFSAQQFPDLHSELNLSSLELGDSALYFCASSVVGSEGTQYFGPGTRLLVL.

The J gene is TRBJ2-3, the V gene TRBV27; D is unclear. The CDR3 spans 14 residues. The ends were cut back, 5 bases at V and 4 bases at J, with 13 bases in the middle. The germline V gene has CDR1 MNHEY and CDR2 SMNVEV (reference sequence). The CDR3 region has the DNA TGTGCCAGCAGTCCTACCCCTGGGGCAGATACGCAGTATTTT. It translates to CASSPTPGADTQYF.

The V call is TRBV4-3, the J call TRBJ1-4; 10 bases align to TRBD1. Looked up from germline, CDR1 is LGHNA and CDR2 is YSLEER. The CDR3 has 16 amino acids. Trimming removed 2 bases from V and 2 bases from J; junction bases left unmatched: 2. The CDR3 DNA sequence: TGCGCCAGCAGCCAATGGGGACAGGGGACTAATGAAAAACTGTTTTTT. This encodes CASSQWGQGTNEKLFF.

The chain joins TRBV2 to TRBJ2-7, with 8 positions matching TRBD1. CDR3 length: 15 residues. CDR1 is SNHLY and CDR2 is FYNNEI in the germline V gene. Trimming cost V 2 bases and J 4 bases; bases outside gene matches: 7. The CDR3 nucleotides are TGTGCCAGCAGTGAACACTCAGGGGGCGCGTACGAGCAGTACTTC. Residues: CASSEHSGGAYEQYF.

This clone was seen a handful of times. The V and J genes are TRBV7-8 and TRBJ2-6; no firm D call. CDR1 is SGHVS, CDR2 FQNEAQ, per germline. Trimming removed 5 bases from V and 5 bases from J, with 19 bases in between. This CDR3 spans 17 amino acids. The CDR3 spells CASSHWSPQSRANVLTF. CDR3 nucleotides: TGTGCCAGCAGCCACTGGTCCCCACAAAGTCGGGCCAACGTCCTGACTTTC. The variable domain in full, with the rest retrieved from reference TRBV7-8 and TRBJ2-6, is GAGVSQSPRYKVAKRGQDVALRCDPISGHVSLFWYQQALGQGPEFLTYFQNEAQLDKSGLPSDRFFAERPEGSVSTLKIQRTQQEDSAVYLCASSHWSPQSRANVLTFGAGSRLTVL.

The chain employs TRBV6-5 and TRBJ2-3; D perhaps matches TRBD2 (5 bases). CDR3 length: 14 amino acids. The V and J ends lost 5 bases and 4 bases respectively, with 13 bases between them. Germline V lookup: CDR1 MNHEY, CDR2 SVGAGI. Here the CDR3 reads CASSALVSADTQYF. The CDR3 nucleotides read TGTGCCAGCAGTGCACTAGTGTCGGCAGATACGCAGTATTTT.

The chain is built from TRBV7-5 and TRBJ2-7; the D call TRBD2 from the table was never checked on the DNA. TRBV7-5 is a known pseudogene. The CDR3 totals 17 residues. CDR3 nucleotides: TGTGTCAGAAGCTTAGTCCGAGGGGGGGCCCGGAGCTACGAGCAGTACTTC. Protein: CVRSLVRGGARSYEQYF.

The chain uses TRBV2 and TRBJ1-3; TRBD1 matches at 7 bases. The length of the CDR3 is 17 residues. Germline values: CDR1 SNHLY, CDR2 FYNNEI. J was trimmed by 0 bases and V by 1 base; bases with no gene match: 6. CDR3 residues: CASSEEGDSYSGNTIYF. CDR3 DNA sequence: TGTGCCAGCAGTGAAGAGGGGGACAGCTACTCTGGAAACACCATATATTTT.

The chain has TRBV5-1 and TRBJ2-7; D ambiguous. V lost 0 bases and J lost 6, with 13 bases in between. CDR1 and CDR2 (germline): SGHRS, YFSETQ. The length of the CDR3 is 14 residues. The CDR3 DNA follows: TGCGCCAGCAGCTTGGCTATTCAGTCTTCCGAGCAGTACTTC. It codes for CASSLAIQSSEQYF. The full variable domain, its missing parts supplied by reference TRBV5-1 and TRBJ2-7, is KAGVTQTPRYLIKTRGQQVTLSCSPISGHRSVSWYQQTPGQGLQFLFEYFSETQRNKGNFPGRFSGRQFSNSRSEMNVSTLELGDSALYLCASSLAIQSSEQYFGPGTRLTVT.

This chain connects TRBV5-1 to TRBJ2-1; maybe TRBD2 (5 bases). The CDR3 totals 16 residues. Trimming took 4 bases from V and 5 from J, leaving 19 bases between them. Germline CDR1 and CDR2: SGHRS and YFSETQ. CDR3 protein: CASSPAVRSGHNEQFF. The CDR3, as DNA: TGCGCCAGCAGCCCGGCCGTAAGGAGCGGCCACAATGAGCAGTTCTTC.

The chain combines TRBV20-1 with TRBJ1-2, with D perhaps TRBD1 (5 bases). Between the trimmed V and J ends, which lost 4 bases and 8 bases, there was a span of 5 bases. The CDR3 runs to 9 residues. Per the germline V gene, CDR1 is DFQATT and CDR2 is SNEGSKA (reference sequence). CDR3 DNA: TGCAGTGCTACAGGGGGCTACACCTTC. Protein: CSATGGYTF.

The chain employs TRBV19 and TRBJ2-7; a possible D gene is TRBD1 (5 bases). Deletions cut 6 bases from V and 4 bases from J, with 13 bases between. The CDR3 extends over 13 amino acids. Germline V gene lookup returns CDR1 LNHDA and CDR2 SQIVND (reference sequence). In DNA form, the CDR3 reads TGTGCCAGTAGCTTTGCAGGGTGGTACGAGCAGTACTTC. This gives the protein CASSFAGWYEQYF.

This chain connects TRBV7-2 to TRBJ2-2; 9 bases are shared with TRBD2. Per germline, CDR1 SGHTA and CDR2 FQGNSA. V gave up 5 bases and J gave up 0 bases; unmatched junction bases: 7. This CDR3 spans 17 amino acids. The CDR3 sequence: CASSAGAGGPNTGELFF. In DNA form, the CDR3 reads TGTGCCAGCAGCGCAGGAGCGGGGGGACCGAACACCGGGGAGCTGTTTTTT. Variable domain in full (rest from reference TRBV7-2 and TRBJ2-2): GAGVSQSPSNKVTEKGKDVELRCDPISGHTALYWYRQSLGQGLEFLIYFQGNSAPDKSGLPSDRFSAERTGGSVSTLTIQRTQQEDSAVYLCASSAGAGGPNTGELFFGEGSRLTVL.

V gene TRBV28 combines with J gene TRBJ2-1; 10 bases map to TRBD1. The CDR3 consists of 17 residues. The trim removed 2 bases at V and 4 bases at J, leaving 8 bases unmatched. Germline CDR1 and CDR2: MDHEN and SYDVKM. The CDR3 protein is CASSLPWDRGFYNEQFF. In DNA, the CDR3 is TGTGCCAGCAGTTTACCCTGGGACAGGGGATTTTACAATGAGCAGTTCTTC.

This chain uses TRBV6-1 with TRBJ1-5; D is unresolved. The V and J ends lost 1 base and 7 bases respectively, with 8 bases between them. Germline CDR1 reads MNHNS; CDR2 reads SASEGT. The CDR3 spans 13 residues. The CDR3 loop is CASSEGTLQPQHF. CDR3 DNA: TGTGCCAGCAGTGAAGGGACGTTACAGCCCCAGCATTTT.

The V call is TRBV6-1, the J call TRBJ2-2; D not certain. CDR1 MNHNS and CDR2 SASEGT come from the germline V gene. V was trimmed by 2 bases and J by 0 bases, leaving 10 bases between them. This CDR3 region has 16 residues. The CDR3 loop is CASSELVNSNTGELFF. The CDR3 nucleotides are TGTGCCAGCAGTGAATTGGTGAATTCGAACACCGGGGAGCTGTTTTTT.

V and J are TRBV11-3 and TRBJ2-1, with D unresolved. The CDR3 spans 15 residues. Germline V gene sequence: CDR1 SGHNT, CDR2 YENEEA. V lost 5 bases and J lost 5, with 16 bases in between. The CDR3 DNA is TGTGCCAGCAGCCTTGGGGTGACCGTAGACAATGAGCAGTTCTTC. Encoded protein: CASSLGVTVDNEQFF. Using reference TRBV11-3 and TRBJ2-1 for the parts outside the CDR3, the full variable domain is EAGVVQSPRYKIIEKKQPVAFWCNPISGHNTLYWYLQNLGQGPELLIRYENEEAVDDSQLPKDRFSAERLKGVDSTLKIQPAELGDSAVYLCASSLGVTVDNEQFFGPGTRLTVL.

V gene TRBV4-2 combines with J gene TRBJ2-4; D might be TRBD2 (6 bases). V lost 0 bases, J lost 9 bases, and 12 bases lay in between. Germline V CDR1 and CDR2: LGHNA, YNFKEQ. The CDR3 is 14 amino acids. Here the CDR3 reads CASSQDRQGGIQYF. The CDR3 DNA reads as TGTGCCAGCAGCCAAGATCGGCAGGGAGGCATTCAGTACTTC.

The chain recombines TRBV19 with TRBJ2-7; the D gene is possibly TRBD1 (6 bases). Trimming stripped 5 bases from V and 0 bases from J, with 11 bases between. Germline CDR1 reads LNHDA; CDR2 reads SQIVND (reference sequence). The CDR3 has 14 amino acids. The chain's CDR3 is CASSDRDTSYEQYF. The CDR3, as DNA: TGTGCCAGTAGTGACCGGGACACCTCCTACGAGCAGTACTTC. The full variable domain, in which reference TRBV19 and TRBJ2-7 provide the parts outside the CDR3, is DGGITQSPKYLFRKEGQNVTLSCEQNLNHDAMYWYRQDPGQGLRLIYYSQIVNDFQKGDIAEGYSVSREKKESFPLTVTSAQKNPTAFYLCASSDRDTSYEQYFGPGTRLTVT.

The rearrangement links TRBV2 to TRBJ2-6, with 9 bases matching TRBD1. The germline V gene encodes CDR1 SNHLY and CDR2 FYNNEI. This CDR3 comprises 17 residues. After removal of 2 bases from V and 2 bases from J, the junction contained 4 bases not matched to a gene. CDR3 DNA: TGTGCCAGCAGTGAATCCGGACAGGGGACTGGGGCCAACGTCCTGACTTTC. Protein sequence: CASSESGQGTGANVLTF.

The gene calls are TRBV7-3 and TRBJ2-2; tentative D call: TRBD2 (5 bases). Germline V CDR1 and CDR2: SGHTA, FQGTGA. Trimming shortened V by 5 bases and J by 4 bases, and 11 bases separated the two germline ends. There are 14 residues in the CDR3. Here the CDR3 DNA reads TGTGCCAGCAGCACCGGGATTCCCACCGGGGAGCTGTTTTTT. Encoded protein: CASSTGIPTGELFF.

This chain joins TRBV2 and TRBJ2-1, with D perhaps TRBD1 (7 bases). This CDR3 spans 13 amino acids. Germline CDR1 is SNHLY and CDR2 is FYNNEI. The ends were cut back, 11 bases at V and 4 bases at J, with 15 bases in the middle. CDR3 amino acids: CAGGGGSYNEQFF. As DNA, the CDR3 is TGTGCCGGCGGAGGGGGCTCGTACAATGAGCAGTTCTTC.

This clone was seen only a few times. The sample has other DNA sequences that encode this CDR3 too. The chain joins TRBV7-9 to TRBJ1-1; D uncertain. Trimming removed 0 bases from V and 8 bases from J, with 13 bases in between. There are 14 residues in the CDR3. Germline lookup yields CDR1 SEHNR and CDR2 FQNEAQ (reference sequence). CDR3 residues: CASSLAATALEAFF. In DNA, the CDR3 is TGTGCCAGCAGCTTAGCGGCTACAGCCCTGGAAGCTTTCTTT.

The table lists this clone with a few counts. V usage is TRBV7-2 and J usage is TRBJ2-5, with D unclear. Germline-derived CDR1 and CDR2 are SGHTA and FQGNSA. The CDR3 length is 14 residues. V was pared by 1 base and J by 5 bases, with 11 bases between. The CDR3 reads CASSLGIPAETQYF. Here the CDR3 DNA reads TGTGCCAGCAGCTTAGGCATCCCAGCGGAGACCCAGTACTTC.

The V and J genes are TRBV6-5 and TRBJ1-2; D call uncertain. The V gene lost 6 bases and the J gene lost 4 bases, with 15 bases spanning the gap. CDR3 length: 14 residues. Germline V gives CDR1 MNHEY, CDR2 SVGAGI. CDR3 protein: CASRAIRRSYGYTF. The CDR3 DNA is TGTGCCAGCAGGGCCATCCGGAGGAGCTATGGCTACACCTTC.

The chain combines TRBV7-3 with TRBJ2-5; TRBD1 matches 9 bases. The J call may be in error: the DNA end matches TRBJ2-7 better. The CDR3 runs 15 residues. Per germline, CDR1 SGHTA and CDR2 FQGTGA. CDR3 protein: CASSEGPGQGYEQYF. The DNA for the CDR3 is TGTGCCAGCAGCGAAGGACCGGGACAGGGCTACGAGCAGTACTTC.

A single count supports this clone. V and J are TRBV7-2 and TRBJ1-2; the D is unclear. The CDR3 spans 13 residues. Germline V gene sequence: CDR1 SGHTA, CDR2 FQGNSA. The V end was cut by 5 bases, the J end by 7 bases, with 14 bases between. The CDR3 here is CASSPVSSGGYTF. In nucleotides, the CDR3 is TGTGCCAGCAGCCCCGTCTCCTCAGGTGGCTACACCTTC.